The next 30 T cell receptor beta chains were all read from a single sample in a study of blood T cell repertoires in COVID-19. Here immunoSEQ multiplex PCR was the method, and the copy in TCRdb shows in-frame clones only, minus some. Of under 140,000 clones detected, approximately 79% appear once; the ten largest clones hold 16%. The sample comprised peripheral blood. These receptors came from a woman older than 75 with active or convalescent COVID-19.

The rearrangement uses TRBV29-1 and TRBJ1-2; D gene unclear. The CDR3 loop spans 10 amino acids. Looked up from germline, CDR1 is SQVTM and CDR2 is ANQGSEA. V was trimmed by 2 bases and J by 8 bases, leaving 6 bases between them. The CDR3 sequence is CSVERRGYTF. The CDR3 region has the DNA TGCAGCGTTGAAAGGAGAGGCTACACCTTC. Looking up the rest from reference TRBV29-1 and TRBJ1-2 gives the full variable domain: SAVISQKPSRDICQRGTSLTIQCQVDSQVTMMFWYRQQPGQSLTLIATANQGSEATYESGFVIDKFPISRPNLTFSTLTVSNMSPEDSSIYLCSVERRGYTFGSGTRLTVV.

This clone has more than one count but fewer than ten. The DNA of the CDR3 is TGTGCCAGCAGTGCACAGGGGGCTGGAAACACCATATATTTT. Its translation: CASSAQGAGNTIYF. The chain employs TRBV27 and TRBJ1-3; TRBD1 aligns across 8 bases. The CDR3 runs to 14 residues. Germline trimming cut 5 bases from V and 2 bases from J; bases unmatched to any gene: 2. Germline CDR1 MNHEY, CDR2 SMNVEV (reference sequence).

CDR3: CASSVQRETHEQFF. DNA of the CDR3: TGCGCCAGCAGTGTCCAGCGGGAGACCCATGAGCAGTTCTTC. The V gene is TRBV10-2, the J gene TRBJ2-1; 8 nucleotides align to TRBD2. The CDR3 covers 14 residues. Per germline, CDR1 WSHSY and CDR2 SAAADI. Trimming took 4 bases from V and 8 from J; bases not matched to a gene: 7.

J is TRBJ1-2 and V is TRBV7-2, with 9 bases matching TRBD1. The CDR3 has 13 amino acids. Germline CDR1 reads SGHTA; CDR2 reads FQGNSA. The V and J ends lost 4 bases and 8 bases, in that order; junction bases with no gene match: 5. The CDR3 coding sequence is TGTGCCAGCAGCTCCGGGACAGGGCGCGGCTACACCTTC. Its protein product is CASSSGTGRGYTF.

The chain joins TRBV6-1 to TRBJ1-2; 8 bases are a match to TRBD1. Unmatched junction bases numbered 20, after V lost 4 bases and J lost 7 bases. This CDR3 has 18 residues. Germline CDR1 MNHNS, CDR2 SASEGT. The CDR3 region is CASSGLRTGSWVNRGYTF. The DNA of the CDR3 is TGTGCCAGCAGTGGCCTCAGGACAGGGTCCTGGGTTAATCGTGGCTACACCTTC.

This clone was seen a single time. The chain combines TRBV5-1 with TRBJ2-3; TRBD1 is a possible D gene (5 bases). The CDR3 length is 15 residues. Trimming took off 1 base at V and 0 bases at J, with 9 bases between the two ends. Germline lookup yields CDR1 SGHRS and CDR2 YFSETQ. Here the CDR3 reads CASSLQGSSTDTQYF. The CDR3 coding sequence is TGCGCCAGCAGCTTGCAGGGTTCTAGCACAGATACGCAGTATTTT.

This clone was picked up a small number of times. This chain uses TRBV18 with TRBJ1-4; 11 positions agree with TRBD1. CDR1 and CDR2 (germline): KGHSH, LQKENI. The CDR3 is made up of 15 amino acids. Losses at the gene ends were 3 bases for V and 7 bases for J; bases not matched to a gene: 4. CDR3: CASSPPGQGGEKLFF. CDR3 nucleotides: TGTGCCAGCTCACCCCCGGGACAGGGGGGTGAAAAACTGTTTTTT.

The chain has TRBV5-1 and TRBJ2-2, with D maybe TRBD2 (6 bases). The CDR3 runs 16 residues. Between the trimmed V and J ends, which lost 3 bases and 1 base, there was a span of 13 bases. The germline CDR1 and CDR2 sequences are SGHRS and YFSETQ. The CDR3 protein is CASSWEATGNTGELFF. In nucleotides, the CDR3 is TGCGCCAGCAGCTGGGAGGCCACAGGGAACACCGGGGAGCTGTTTTTT.

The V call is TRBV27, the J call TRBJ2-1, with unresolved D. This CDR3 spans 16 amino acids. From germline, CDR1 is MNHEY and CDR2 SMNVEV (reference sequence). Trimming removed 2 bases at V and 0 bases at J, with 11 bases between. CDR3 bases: TGTGCCAGCAGTTTAGGTAGACTGCCCTCCTACAATGAGCAGTTCTTC. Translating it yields CASSLGRLPSYNEQFF.

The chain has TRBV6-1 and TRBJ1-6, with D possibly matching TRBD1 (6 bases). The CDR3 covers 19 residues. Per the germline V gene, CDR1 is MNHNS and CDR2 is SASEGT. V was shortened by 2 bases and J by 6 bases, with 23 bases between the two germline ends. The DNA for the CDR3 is TGTGCCAGCAGTGAATCGGGGGGCCTTTATGGTTTTAGTAATTCACCCCTCCACTTT. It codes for CASSESGGLYGFSNSPLHF.

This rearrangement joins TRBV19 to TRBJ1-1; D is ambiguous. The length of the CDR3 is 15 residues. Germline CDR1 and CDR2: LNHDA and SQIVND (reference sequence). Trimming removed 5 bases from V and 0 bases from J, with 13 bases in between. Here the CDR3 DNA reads TGTGCCAGTAGTCTTGAGCTAGCTTTGAACACTGAAGCTTTCTTT. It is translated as CASSLELALNTEAFF.

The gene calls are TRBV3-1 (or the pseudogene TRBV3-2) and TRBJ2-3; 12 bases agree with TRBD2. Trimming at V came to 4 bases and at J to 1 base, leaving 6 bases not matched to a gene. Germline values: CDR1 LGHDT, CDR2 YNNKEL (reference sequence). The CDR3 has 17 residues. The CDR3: CASSLGTSGPGTDTQYF. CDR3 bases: TGTGCCAGCAGCCTGGGGACTAGCGGGCCGGGCACAGATACGCAGTATTTT.

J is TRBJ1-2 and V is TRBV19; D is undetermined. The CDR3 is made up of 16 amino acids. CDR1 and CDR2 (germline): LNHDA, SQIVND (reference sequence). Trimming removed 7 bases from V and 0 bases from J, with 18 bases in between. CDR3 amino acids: CASNPQATTANYGYTF. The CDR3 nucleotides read TGTGCCAGTAATCCTCAGGCGACAACGGCTAACTATGGCTACACCTTC.

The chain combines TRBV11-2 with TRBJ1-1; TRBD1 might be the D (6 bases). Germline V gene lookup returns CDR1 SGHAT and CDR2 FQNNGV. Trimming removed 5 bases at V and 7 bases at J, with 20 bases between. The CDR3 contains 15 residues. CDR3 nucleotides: TGTGCCAGCAGCCTCCCATCTTGGGGACAAGGTGAAGCTTTCTTT. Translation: CASSLPSWGQGEAFF. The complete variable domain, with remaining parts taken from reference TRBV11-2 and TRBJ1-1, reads EAGVAQSPRYKIIEKRQSVAFWCNPISGHATLYWYQQILGQGPKLLIQFQNNGVVDDSQLPKDRFSAERLKGVDSTLKIQPAKLEDSAVYLCASSLPSWGQGEAFFGQGTRLTVV.

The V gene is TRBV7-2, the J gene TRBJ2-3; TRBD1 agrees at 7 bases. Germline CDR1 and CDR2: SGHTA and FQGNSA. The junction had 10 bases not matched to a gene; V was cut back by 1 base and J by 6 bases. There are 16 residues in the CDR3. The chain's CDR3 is CASSLVWTGGLDTQYF. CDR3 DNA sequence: TGTGCCAGCAGCTTAGTTTGGACAGGAGGCTTGGATACGCAGTATTTT.

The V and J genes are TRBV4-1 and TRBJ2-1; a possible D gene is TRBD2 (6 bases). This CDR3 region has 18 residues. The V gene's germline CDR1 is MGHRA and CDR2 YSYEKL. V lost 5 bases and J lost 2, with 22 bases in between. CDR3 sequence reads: CASSRQPPTGVTYNEQFF. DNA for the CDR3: TGCGCCAGCAGCAGACAACCCCCCACGGGAGTGACCTACAATGAGCAGTTCTTC.

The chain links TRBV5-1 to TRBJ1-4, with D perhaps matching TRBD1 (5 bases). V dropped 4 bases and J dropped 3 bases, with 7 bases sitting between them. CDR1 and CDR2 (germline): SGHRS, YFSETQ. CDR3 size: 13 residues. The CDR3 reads CASSRQSNEKLFF. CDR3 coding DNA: TGCGCCAGCAGCAGACAGTCTAATGAAAAACTGTTTTTT.

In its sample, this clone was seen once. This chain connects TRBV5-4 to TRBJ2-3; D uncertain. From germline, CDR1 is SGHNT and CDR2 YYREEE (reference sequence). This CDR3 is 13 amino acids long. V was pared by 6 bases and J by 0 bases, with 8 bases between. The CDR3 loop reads CASNSRSTDTQYF. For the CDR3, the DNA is TGTGCCAGCAACAGCCGGAGCACAGATACGCAGTATTTT.

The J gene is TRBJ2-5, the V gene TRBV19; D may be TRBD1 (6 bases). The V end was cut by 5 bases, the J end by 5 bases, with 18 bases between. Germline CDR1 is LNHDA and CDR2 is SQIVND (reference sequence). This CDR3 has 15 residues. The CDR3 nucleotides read TGTGCCAGTAGTGGAGCGCACCAGGGGCCGGAGACCCAGTACTTC. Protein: CASSGAHQGPETQYF.

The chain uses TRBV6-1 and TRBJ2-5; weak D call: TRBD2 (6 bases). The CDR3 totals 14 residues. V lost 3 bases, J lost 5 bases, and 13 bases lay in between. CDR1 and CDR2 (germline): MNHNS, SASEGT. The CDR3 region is CASSEGAGRETQYF. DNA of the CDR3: TGTGCCAGCAGTGAGGGTGCAGGGAGGGAGACCCAGTACTTC.

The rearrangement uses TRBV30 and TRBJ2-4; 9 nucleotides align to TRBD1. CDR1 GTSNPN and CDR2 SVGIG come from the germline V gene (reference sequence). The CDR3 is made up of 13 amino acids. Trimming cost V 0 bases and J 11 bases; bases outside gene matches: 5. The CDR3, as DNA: TGTGCCTGGAGTGTACAGGGGGCGAGCGTTCAGTACTTC. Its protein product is CAWSVQGASVQYF.

CDR3 in amino acids: CASSQEVLPYQEAFF. As DNA, the CDR3 is TGTGCCAGCAGCCAAGAGGTTTTACCCTACCAAGAAGCTTTCTTT. This chain joins TRBV3-1 (or the pseudogene TRBV3-2) and TRBJ1-1, with D unresolved. CDR3 size: 15 residues. CDR1 and CDR2 from the germline V gene are LGHDT and YNNKEL (reference sequence). Trimming left V 0 bases short and J 8 bases short, with 16 bases between.

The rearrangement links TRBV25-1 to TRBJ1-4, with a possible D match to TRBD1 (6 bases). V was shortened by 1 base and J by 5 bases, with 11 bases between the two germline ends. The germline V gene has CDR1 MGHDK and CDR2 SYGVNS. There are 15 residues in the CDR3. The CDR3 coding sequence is TGTGCCAGCAGTGAATTGGGACAATGGAATGAAAAACTGTTTTTT. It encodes CASSELGQWNEKLFF.

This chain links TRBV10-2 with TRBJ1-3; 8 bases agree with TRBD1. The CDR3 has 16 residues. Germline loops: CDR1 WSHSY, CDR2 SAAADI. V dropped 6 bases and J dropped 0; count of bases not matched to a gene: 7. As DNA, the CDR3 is TGCGCCAGCAGGAGCCGGGACAGGATCTCTGGAAACACCATATATTTT. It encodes CASRSRDRISGNTIYF.

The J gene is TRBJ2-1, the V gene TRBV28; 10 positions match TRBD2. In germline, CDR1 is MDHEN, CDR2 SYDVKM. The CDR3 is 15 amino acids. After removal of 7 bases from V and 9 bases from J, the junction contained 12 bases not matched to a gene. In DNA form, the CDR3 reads TGTGCCAGCATCCGGGCTAGCGGGAGCATGAGTGAGCAGTTCTTC. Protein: CASIRASGSMSEQFF.

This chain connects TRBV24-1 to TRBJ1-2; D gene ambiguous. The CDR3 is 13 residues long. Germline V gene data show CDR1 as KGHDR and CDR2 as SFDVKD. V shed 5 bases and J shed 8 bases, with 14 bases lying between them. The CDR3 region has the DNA TGTGCCACCAGTGCTCATGAGTTTGCCGGCTACACCTTC. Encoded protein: CATSAHEFAGYTF.

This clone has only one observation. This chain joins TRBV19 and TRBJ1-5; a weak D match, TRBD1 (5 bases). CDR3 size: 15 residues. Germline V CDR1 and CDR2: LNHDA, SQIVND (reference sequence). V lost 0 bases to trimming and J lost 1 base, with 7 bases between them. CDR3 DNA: TGTGCCAGTAGTATAGATAGGGGCAGCAATCAGCCCCAGCATTTT. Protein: CASSIDRGSNQPQHF.

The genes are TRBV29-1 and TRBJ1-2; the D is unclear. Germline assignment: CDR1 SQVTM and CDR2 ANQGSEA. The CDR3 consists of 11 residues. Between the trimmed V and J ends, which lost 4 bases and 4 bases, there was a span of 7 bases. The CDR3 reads CSVGTGYGYTF. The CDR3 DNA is TGCAGCGTTGGAACTGGCTATGGCTACACCTTC. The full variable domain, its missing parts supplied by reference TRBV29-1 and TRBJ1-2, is SAVISQKPSRDICQRGTSLTIQCQVDSQVTMMFWYRQQPGQSLTLIATANQGSEATYESGFVIDKFPISRPNLTFSTLTVSNMSPEDSSIYLCSVGTGYGYTFGSGTRLTVV.

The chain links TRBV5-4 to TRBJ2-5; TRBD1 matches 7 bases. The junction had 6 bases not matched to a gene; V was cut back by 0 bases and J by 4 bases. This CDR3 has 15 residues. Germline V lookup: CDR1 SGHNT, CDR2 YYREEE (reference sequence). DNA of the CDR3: TGTGCCAGCAGCTTGGCCGCGGCAGGGGGAGAGACCCAGTACTTC. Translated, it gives CASSLAAAGGETQYF.

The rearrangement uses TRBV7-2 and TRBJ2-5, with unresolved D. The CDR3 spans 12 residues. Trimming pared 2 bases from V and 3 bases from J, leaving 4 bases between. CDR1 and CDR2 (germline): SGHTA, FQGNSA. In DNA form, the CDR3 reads TGTGCCAGCAGCTTACGTAAAGAGACCCAGTACTTC. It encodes CASSLRKETQYF.